These 2 T cell receptor beta chains originate from one sample sequenced in a study of radiation and T cells in renal cell carcinoma. The table came from immunoSEQ multiplex PCR; TCRdb's copy has only in-frame clones and leaves some out. The table shows approximately 120,000 clones, with roughly 85% occurring only once. Specified time point: baseline pretreatment blood. Treatment denoted: 15 Gy SBRT to primary tumor, nephrectomy 4 weeks later. The source material was blood, sampled from a patient whose treatment included radiotherapy and nephrectomy. The receptor set was obtained from a woman aged 55-69 years with renal cell carcinoma.

The rearrangement joins TRBV19 to TRBJ1-5; the D gene is possibly TRBD1 (6 bases). Trimming pared 1 base from V and 2 bases from J, leaving 18 bases between. The CDR3 extends over 18 amino acids. Germline loops: CDR1 LNHDA, CDR2 SQIVND (reference sequence). CDR3: CASSIGGAAWVGNQPQHF. In nucleotides, the CDR3 is TGTGCCAGTAGTATAGGGGGGGCCGCGTGGGTCGGCAATCAGCCCCAGCATTTT.

This clone came up many times. The J gene is TRBJ1-1, the V gene TRBV5-1, with D possibly TRBD1 on 6 matching bases. Germline-derived CDR1 and CDR2 are SGHRS and YFSETQ. The CDR3 spans 15 residues. V lost 4 bases to trimming and J lost 6 bases, with 19 bases between them. Here the CDR3 reads CASSPDQGHTAEAFF. CDR3 nucleotide sequence: TGCGCCAGCAGCCCCGATCAGGGACATACGGCTGAAGCTTTCTTT.